Detailed here is one TCR beta chain. The antigen remains undetermined. Sequencing of TCR beta covered CD8+ and CD4+ T cells obtained from blood. In the multiple sclerosis control group, patients were treatment-naive and had stable or active relapsing-remitting disease. The entry originates in a study of CD8 T cells in Susac syndrome. Points from the study as a whole: A relatively small number of individuals underwent TCR sequencing and HLA analysis.

Reverse transcription of about 0.45 to 1 ug RNA used random hexamers. Multiplex immunoSEQ PCR targeted 54 Vbeta and 13 Jbeta TCR beta segments. TCRdb fed the immunoSEQ multiplex PCR reads into MiXCR, producing one record per CDR3 protein. Here the sample spans 300,000 or so distinct CDR3 sequences, just over 90% being singletons. J gave up 1 base and V 6 bases, and 5 bases lay outside the gene matches. The CDR3 sequence is 14 residues long. Germline V gene sequence: CDR1 MDHEN, CDR2 SYDVKM. The chain uses TRBV28 and TRBJ2-5; 7 bases are a match to TRBD1. Sequencing was performed on CD4+ T cells from PBMCs. The receptor comes from a human donor with multiple sclerosis. CDR3 in amino acids: CASRMGQTQETQYF. The CDR3 DNA reads TGTGCCAGCAGGATGGGACAGACCCAAGAGACCCAGTACTTC.